The 29 T cell receptor beta chains in this list originate from one sample, sequenced in a study of control samples from healthy donors and cancer patients. The table came from immunoSEQ multiplex PCR; TCRdb's copy has only in-frame clones and leaves some out. The repertoire holds 40,000 to 65,000 clones, with roughly 87% as singletons. Material: PBMCs. The receptors were gathered from a man aged 60-69 years with head and neck cancer.

V gene TRBV7-2 combines with J gene TRBJ2-3; D is perhaps TRBD1 (6 bases). The V end lost 5 bases, the J end lost 0 bases, and 12 bases lay between the germline ends. The CDR3 spans 15 residues. The germline gives CDR1 SGHTA, CDR2 FQGNSA. The CDR3 reads CASSETGISTDTQYF. CDR3 in DNA: TGTGCCAGCAGCGAAACAGGGATTAGCACAGATACGCAGTATTTT.

This rearrangement joins TRBV27 to TRBJ2-5, with D unresolved. Trimming cost V 11 bases and J 5 bases, with 9 bases left between them. The CDR3 consists of 10 residues. Germline CDR1 MNHEY, CDR2 SMNVEV (reference sequence). In DNA form, the CDR3 reads TGTGCCGCTGGGCGGGAGACCCAGTACTTC. This sequence encodes CAAGRETQYF.

The gene calls are TRBV20-1 and TRBJ1-1; D is possibly TRBD1 (5 bases). With 3 bases removed from V and 11 bases from J, the gap between germline ends came to 13 bases. The CDR3 is made up of 11 amino acids. From germline, CDR1 is DFQATT and CDR2 SNEGSKA (reference sequence). CDR3 coding DNA: TGCAGTGCTAGTAGCCAGGGACGGGCTTTCTTT. Its protein is CSASSQGRAFF.

This clone rates as medium-sized. This rearrangement joins TRBV7-6 to TRBJ2-7; 12 bases align to TRBD1. CDR1 and CDR2 (germline): SGHVS, FNYEAQ. J gave up 4 bases and V 5 bases, and 21 bases lay outside the gene matches. The CDR3 sequence is 20 residues long. As DNA, the CDR3 is TGTGCCAGCAGCACGAAACCGGGACAGGGGGCCAGCGGGAGAGTGTACGAGCAGTACTTC. Its protein product is CASSTKPGQGASGRVYEQYF.

DNA for the CDR3: TGCGCCAGCAGCTTATTCCCCGGGACAGGGTCCAATCAGCCCCAGCATTTT. This translates into CASSLFPGTGSNQPQHF. V usage is TRBV5-1 and J usage is TRBJ1-5; 9 bases align to TRBD1. Germline CDR1 and CDR2: SGHRS and YFSETQ. The CDR3 runs to 17 residues. V lost 2 bases and J lost 3; bases outside the gene matches: 9.

This chain connects TRBV4-2 to TRBJ2-3; D is uncertain. Germline loops: CDR1 LGHNA, CDR2 YNFKEQ. The V end lost 0 bases, the J end lost 5 bases, and 6 bases lay between the germline ends. This CDR3 has 13 amino acids. Here the CDR3 reads CASSQDPRDTQYF. The CDR3 DNA follows: TGTGCCAGCAGCCAAGATCCGAGAGATACGCAGTATTTT.

This sequence joins TRBV29-1 and TRBJ2-2; D unresolved. V lost 3 bases to trimming and J lost 0 bases, with 8 bases between them. Germline loops: CDR1 SQVTM, CDR2 ANQGSEA. The CDR3 has 14 residues. The CDR3 protein is CSVEGGANTGELFF. The CDR3 nucleotides are TGCAGCGTTGAGGGCGGAGCGAACACCGGGGAGCTGTTTTTT.

The rearrangement joins TRBV4-1 to TRBJ1-2; TRBD1 is a possible D gene (5 bases). This CDR3 comprises 15 residues. Germline values: CDR1 MGHRA, CDR2 YSYEKL. Trimming took off 0 bases at V and 1 base at J, with 9 bases between the two ends. CDR3 in DNA: TGCGCCAGCAGCCAAGATGACAGAGGTAACTATGGCTACACCTTC. Encoded protein: CASSQDDRGNYGYTF.

The chain employs TRBV6-5 and TRBJ1-1, with 7 bases aligning to TRBD1. The CDR3 is 15 amino acids. Germline CDR1 and CDR2: MNHEY and SVGAGI. J lost 9 bases, V lost 5 bases, and 15 bases had no gene match. CDR3 nucleotides: TGTGCCAGCAGTACAGGGGATGCAGGTTCGTCGAAAGCTTTCTTT. Amino acids: CASSTGDAGSSKAFF.

The rearrangement uses TRBV7-2 and TRBJ1-2, with a possible D match to TRBD1 (5 bases). CDR3 size: 15 residues. From germline, CDR1 is SGHTA and CDR2 FQGNSA. V lost 8 bases to trimming and J lost 6 bases, with 22 bases between them. The chain's CDR3 is CASRPTVPTDHGYTF. The CDR3 DNA sequence: TGTGCCAGCCGACCGACAGTGCCCACAGATCATGGCTACACCTTC.

The V and J genes are TRBV7-9 and TRBJ2-3; the D call may be TRBD1 or TRBD2 (5 bases each). Looked up from germline, CDR1 is SEHNR and CDR2 is FQNEAQ (reference sequence). V lost 4 bases and J lost 9, with 20 bases in between. The CDR3 has 15 residues. The CDR3 DNA is TGTGCCAGCAGCTACGGGACGGATGCCCGCGGGACGCAGTATTTT. This gives the protein CASSYGTDARGTQYF.

The genes are TRBV19 and TRBJ1-2; D unresolved. Germline CDR1 LNHDA, CDR2 SQIVND (reference sequence). CDR3 length: 14 amino acids. Trimming stripped 4 bases from V and 8 bases from J, with 17 bases between. The DNA for the CDR3 is TGTGCCAGTAGTACCCGGGGTGGCGAACAGGGCTACACCTTC. It specifies CASSTRGGEQGYTF.

This sequence joins TRBV5-1 and TRBJ2-7; perhaps TRBD2 as D (5 bases). V was pared by 6 bases and J by 1 base, with 14 bases between. CDR3 length equals 14 residues. Germline V gene lookup returns CDR1 SGHRS and CDR2 YFSETQ. The CDR3 spells CASKEAVASYEQYF. The DNA for the CDR3 is TGCGCCAGCAAGGAGGCGGTAGCTTCCTACGAGCAGTACTTC.

The chain links TRBV4-2 to TRBJ2-5, with 9 bases lining up with TRBD1. Germline values: CDR1 LGHNA, CDR2 YNFKEQ. The ends lost 4 bases at V and 6 bases at J; junction bases unmatched: 6. This CDR3 has 14 residues. Here the CDR3 reads CASSLDRGAQTQYF. CDR3 nucleotide sequence: TGTGCCAGCAGCCTCGACAGGGGGGCGCAGACCCAGTACTTC.

This sequence joins TRBV6-5 and TRBJ1-2; D is perhaps TRBD1 (6 bases). Trimming removed 7 bases at V and 6 bases at J, with 12 bases between. Per germline, CDR1 MNHEY and CDR2 SVGAGI. The CDR3 is 12 amino acids. The CDR3 nucleotides are TGTGCCAGCACCGCACAGGGAAATGGCTACACCTTC. It is translated as CASTAQGNGYTF.

The chain couples TRBV19 to TRBJ2-2; 7 nucleotides match TRBD1. CDR3 length: 13 amino acids. The J segment lost 7 bases and the V segment lost 5 bases, leaving 4 bases of the junction unmatched. The germline gives CDR1 LNHDA, CDR2 SQIVND (reference sequence). CDR3 nucleotide sequence: TGTGCCAGTAGTCTCAGGGGGAACGGGGAGCTGTTTTTT. It codes for CASSLRGNGELFF. Full variable domain (remainder filled in from reference TRBV19 and TRBJ2-2): DGGITQSPKYLFRKEGQNVTLSCEQNLNHDAMYWYRQDPGQGLRLIYYSQIVNDFQKGDIAEGYSVSREKKESFPLTVTSAQKNPTAFYLCASSLRGNGELFFGEGSRLTVL.

This clone has just a few counts. The gene calls are TRBV4-3 and TRBJ1-1; possibly TRBD1 for D (6 bases). Germline loops: CDR1 LGHNA, CDR2 YSLEER. V was trimmed by 0 bases and J by 6 bases, leaving 14 bases between them. CDR3 length: 15 amino acids. The CDR3 region has the DNA TGCGCCAGCAGCCAAGATACAGGGAGGGGAGCTGAAGCTTTCTTT. Translating gives CASSQDTGRGAEAFF.

The CDR3: CASSHRGGNSPLHF. The DNA for the CDR3 is TGTGCCAGCAGTCACAGGGGCGGTAATTCACCCCTCCACTTT. The chain has TRBV28 and TRBJ1-6; 7 bases match TRBD1. The junction had 4 bases not matched to a gene; V was cut back by 5 bases and J by 6 bases. Germline V lookup: CDR1 MDHEN, CDR2 SYDVKM. The CDR3 spans 14 residues.

This sequence joins TRBV30 and TRBJ1-1; D is undetermined. CDR1 is GTSNPN, CDR2 SVGIG, per germline (reference sequence). This CDR3 has 12 residues. V was shortened by 4 bases and J by 5 bases, with 11 bases between the two germline ends. For the CDR3, the DNA is TGTGCCTGGACTCCACGGGGAACTGAAGCTTTCTTT. Translation gives CAWTPRGTEAFF.

There are a few counts of this clone. The chain is built from TRBV6-2 or TRBV6-3 and TRBJ1-1; unclear D gene. CDR3 length: 12 amino acids. Germline CDR1 is MNHEY and CDR2 is SVGEGT. Trimming stripped 2 bases from V and 6 bases from J, with 7 bases between. This chain's CDR3 is CASSYIRAEAFF. The CDR3 DNA reads TGTGCCAGCAGTTACATCAGAGCTGAAGCTTTCTTT.

This chain joins TRBV7-9 and TRBJ2-3; D tentatively reads TRBD1 or TRBD2 (5 bases each). Trimming shortened V by 6 bases and J by 4 bases, and 14 bases separated the two germline ends. Germline V gene lookup returns CDR1 SEHNR and CDR2 FQNEAQ (reference sequence). This CDR3 has 14 amino acids. DNA for the CDR3: TGTGCCAGCAGTGATGCTCGGGACGCAGATACGCAGTATTTT. Amino acids: CASSDARDADTQYF.

The chain recombines TRBV10-3 with TRBJ2-6, with TRBD1 matching 8 bases. The CDR3 totals 18 residues. J was trimmed by 4 bases and V by 0 bases; bases with no gene match: 8. Per the germline V gene, CDR1 is ENHRY and CDR2 is SYGVKD. The CDR3 bases are TGTGCCATCAGTGAGTCGCTCAGGGGGCGCAACGGGGCCAACGTCCTGACTTTC. Protein product: CAISESLRGRNGANVLTF.

The chain carries TRBV9 and TRBJ2-3; D is undetermined. The V end lost 4 bases, the J end lost 3 bases, and 9 bases lay between the germline ends. This CDR3 is 13 amino acids long. In germline, CDR1 is SGDLS, CDR2 YYNGEE. The chain's CDR3 is CASSTRATDTQYF. The CDR3 DNA follows: TGTGCCAGCAGCACCCGGGCAACAGATACGCAGTATTTT.

The J gene is TRBJ2-1, the V gene TRBV6-5; TRBD1 aligns across 7 bases. The V and J ends lost 5 bases and 8 bases, in that order; junction bases with no gene match: 9. The CDR3 contains 14 residues. CDR1 is MNHEY and CDR2 is SVGAGI in the germline V gene. The CDR3 sequence is CASSPRQGIDEQFF. DNA of the CDR3: TGTGCCAGCAGTCCTCGACAGGGAATCGATGAGCAGTTCTTC.

This clone was observed a handful of times. The chain uses TRBV18 and TRBJ2-3; D gene unclear. From germline, CDR1 is KGHSH and CDR2 LQKENI. V was cut by 3 bases and J by 0 bases, with 13 bases left in between. This CDR3 region has 16 residues. CDR3 sequence reads: CASSPLGQASTDTQYF. The CDR3 DNA reads TGTGCCAGCTCACCTTTAGGGCAGGCGAGCACAGATACGCAGTATTTT.

The chain has TRBV6-5 and TRBJ2-5; possibly TRBD2 for D (6 bases). The CDR3 extends over 15 amino acids. V was trimmed by 6 bases and J by 7 bases, leaving 21 bases between them. Germline CDR1 reads MNHEY; CDR2 reads SVGAGI. CDR3 coding DNA: TGTGCCAGCAGCCCGAGGAGTGGGGGACTGGTGACCCAGTACTTC. As protein: CASSPRSGGLVTQYF.

V is TRBV6-6 and J is TRBJ1-1; a possible D gene is TRBD1 (6 bases). The germline V gene has CDR1 MNHNY and CDR2 SVGAGI (reference sequence). The length of the CDR3 is 15 residues. The V end lost 6 bases, the J end lost 5 bases, and 19 bases lay between the germline ends. CDR3 loop: CASSDSQGAGTEAFF. The CDR3 bases are TGTGCCAGCAGCGATTCACAGGGCGCTGGGACTGAAGCTTTCTTT.

J is TRBJ1-3 and V is TRBV3-1 (or the pseudogene TRBV3-2), with 9 positions matching TRBD1. The V segment lost 4 bases and the J segment 9 bases; nucleotides outside the gene matches: 16. CDR1 LGHDT and CDR2 YNNKEL come from the germline V gene (reference sequence). The CDR3 runs to 17 residues. CDR3 sequence (DNA): TGTGCCAGCAGCCGCCCCCGGACAGGGGTTCGTCCCGGCACCATATATTTT. Its translation is CASSRPRTGVRPGTIYF.

This chain uses TRBV4-2 with TRBJ2-3; TRBD2 might be the D (6 bases). V dropped 0 bases and J dropped 5 bases, with 15 bases sitting between them. This CDR3 has 16 residues. Germline lookup yields CDR1 LGHNA and CDR2 YNFKEQ. In DNA form, the CDR3 reads TGTGCCAGCAGCCAAGATAACTCGGGGGACGGAGATACGCAGTATTTT. It specifies CASSQDNSGDGDTQYF.